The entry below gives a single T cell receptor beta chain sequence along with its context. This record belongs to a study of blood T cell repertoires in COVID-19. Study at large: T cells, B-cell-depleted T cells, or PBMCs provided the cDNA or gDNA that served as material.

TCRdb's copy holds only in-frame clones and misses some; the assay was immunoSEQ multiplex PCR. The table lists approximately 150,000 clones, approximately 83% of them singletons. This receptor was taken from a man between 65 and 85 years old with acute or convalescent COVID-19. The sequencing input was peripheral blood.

CDR3 DNA: TGTGCCAGCCGGACTACAGGGGATAACTACAATGAGCAGTTCTTC. Translating gives CASRTTGDNYNEQFF. This rearrangement joins TRBV28 to TRBJ2-1; D possibly corresponds to TRBD1 (7 bases). V was cut by 8 bases and J by 3 bases, with 17 bases left in between. The CDR3 runs to 15 residues. Germline CDR1 MDHEN, CDR2 SYDVKM.